These 6 T cell receptor beta chains originate from one sample sequenced in a study of T cell changes during pregnancy in multiple sclerosis. Generated by immunoSEQ multiplex PCR, the TCRdb table keeps only in-frame clones and is missing some. The table records 80,000 to 95,000 clones, more than 90% of them present only once. The sequencing used peripheral blood, collected in the second trimester of pregnancy. These receptors came from a female donor with multiple sclerosis, enrolled in a pregnancy study.

This chain links TRBV7-2 with TRBJ2-1, with 7 bases lining up with TRBD2. The CDR3 length is 17 residues. The ends lost 1 base at V and 6 bases at J; junction bases unmatched: 12. Per germline, CDR1 SGHTA and CDR2 FQGNSA. CDR3 sequence reads: CASSLVPLRLAPNEQFF. In DNA form, the CDR3 reads TGTGCCAGCAGCTTAGTGCCCCTCCGACTAGCTCCCAATGAGCAGTTCTTC.

About this clone: This sample also contains other DNA sequences that code for the same CDR3. The chain uses TRBV6-1 and TRBJ1-1; TRBD1 matches at 7 bases. CDR3 length: 14 amino acids. The J segment lost 0 bases and the V segment lost 6 bases, leaving 4 bases of the junction unmatched. Germline V gene lookup returns CDR1 MNHNS and CDR2 SASEGT. The CDR3 sequence: CASSLTGMNTEAFF. The CDR3 region has the DNA TGTGCCAGCAGCTTGACAGGGATGAACACTGAAGCTTTCTTT.

V is TRBV4-1 and J is TRBJ2-1; 9 positions agree with TRBD2. Germline V gene data show CDR1 as MGHRA and CDR2 as YSYEKL. There are 16 residues in the CDR3. Trimming at V came to 0 bases and at J to 7 bases, leaving 7 bases not matched to a gene. The CDR3 is CASSQETSGIRNEQFF. For the CDR3, the DNA is TGCGCCAGCAGCCAAGAGACTAGCGGCATCCGGAATGAGCAGTTCTTC.

The table lists this clone with a few counts. This chain joins TRBV4-1 and TRBJ1-1; no definite D call. The germline V gene encodes CDR1 MGHRA and CDR2 YSYEKL. This CDR3 region has 14 residues. V was trimmed by 4 bases and J by 0 bases, leaving 9 bases between them. The CDR3 DNA sequence: TGCGCCAGCAGCCCTGCTTCGGTGAACACTGAAGCTTTCTTT. The encoded protein is CASSPASVNTEAFF.

The sample holds one count of this clone. The chain couples TRBV27 to TRBJ2-5; 7 bases are shared with TRBD2. The germline CDR1 and CDR2 sequences are MNHEY and SMNVEV (reference sequence). The CDR3 covers 16 residues. With V trimmed by 5 bases and J by 6 bases, 15 bases remained unmatched. CDR3 sequence: CASSPRGRTRRQTQYF. The DNA for the CDR3 is TGTGCCAGCAGTCCAAGGGGAAGGACTAGGCGGCAGACCCAGTACTTC.

The chain combines TRBV2 with TRBJ1-5; 9 nucleotides align to TRBD1. This CDR3 has 15 residues. CDR1 and CDR2 (germline): SNHLY, FYNNEI. The V and J ends lost 1 base and 6 bases, in that order; junction bases with no gene match: 4. This chain's CDR3 is CASSEGGTGSQPQHF. The CDR3 DNA is TGTGCCAGCAGTGAAGGCGGGACAGGGTCTCAGCCCCAGCATTTT.